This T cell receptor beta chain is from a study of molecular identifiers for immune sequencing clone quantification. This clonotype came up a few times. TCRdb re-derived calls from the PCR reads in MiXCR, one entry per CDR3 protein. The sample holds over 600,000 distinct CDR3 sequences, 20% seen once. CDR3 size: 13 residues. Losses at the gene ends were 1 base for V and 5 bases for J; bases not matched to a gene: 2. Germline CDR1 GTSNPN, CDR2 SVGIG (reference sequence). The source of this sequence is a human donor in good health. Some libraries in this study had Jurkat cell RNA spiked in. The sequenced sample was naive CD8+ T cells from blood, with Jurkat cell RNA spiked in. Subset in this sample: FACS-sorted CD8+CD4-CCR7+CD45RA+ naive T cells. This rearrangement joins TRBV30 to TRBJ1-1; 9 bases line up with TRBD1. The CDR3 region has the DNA TGTGCCTGGAGTGCCGGGACAGGGACTGAAGCTTTCTTT. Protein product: CAWSAGTGTEAFF. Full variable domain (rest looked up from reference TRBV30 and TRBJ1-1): SQTIHQWPATLVQPVGSPLSLECTVEGTSNPNLYWYRQAAGRGLQLLFYSVGIGQISSEVPQNLSASRPQDRQFILSSKKLLLSDSGFYLCAWSAGTGTEAFFGQGTRLTVV.